These T cell receptor beta chains were read from a single sample in a study of T-cell memory formation after mild COVID-19. TCRdb ran MiXCR on the 5' RACE reads and lists one entry per CDR3 protein. The data show just under 550,000 distinct CDR3 sequences, about a fifth seen once. The sample consisted of PBMCs or a T cell subset sorted from them (not recorded which). The receptors were gathered from an adult woman who had mild COVID-19 (a few samples of this study predate the infection). Cell type and time point are not known. Each CDR3 is given with its conserved first and last residue. Each record gives: clone size, D gene, V gene, J gene, CDR3 DNA, CDR3 protein. A D gene is named only where the DNA matches it firmly. Clone size is not always given. Where it is, it says once, few, many or a class for expanded clones.

clone_size: few
d_call: TRBD1
v_call: TRBV27
j_call: TRBJ1-5
cdr3_nt: TGTGCCAGCAGTTTATCAGGACAGGGTAGACAGCCCCAGCATTTT
cdr3_aa: CASSLSGQGRQPQHF

clone_size: many
d_call: TRBD1
v_call: TRBV20-1
j_call: TRBJ2-7
cdr3_nt: TGCAGTGCTAGGGGACAGGGGGGCCAATCGTACGAGCAGTACTTC
cdr3_aa: CSARGQGGQSYEQYF

clone_size: -
d_call: -
v_call: TRBV4-3
j_call: TRBJ1-1
cdr3_nt: TGCGCCAGCAGCCAAGACAGGGCGTCAGGCACTGAAGCTTTCTTT
cdr3_aa: CASSQDRASGTEAFF

clone_size: -
d_call: TRBD1
v_call: TRBV27
j_call: TRBJ1-1
cdr3_nt: TGTGCCAGCAGTCTGAGGACAGGGACCCCTGAAGCTTTCTTT
cdr3_aa: CASSLRTGTPEAFF

clone_size: few
d_call: TRBD2
v_call: TRBV12-3/TRBV12-4
j_call: TRBJ2-7
cdr3_nt: TGTGCCAGCAGTCGCGGGACTAGCGCTGCCTACGAGCAGTACTTC
cdr3_aa: CASSRGTSAAYEQYF

clone_size: few
d_call: TRBD1
v_call: TRBV6-5
j_call: TRBJ1-5
cdr3_nt: TGTGCCAGCAGTTACCGGGGGACAGGGGGAAGTCAGCCCCAGCATTTT
cdr3_aa: CASSYRGTGGSQPQHF

clone_size: -
d_call: -
v_call: TRBV7-2
j_call: TRBJ2-3
cdr3_nt: TGTGCCAGCAGCCCGGACTGGAGCACAGATACGCAGTATTTT
cdr3_aa: CASSPDWSTDTQYF

clone_size: -
d_call: -
v_call: TRBV11-3
j_call: TRBJ1-2
cdr3_nt: TGTGCCAGCAGCGGACCCATCCGGGGATATGGCTACACCTTC
cdr3_aa: CASSGPIRGYGYTF

clone_size: few
d_call: TRBD2
v_call: TRBV5-1
j_call: TRBJ2-3
cdr3_nt: TGCGCCAGTGCGCTAGCGGAACGCACAGATACGCAGTATTTT
cdr3_aa: CASALAERTDTQYF

clone_size: many
d_call: TRBD2
v_call: TRBV7-6
j_call: TRBJ2-3
cdr3_nt: TGTGCCAGCAGCTTAGGTGTCGGACTAGCCTCAGATACGCAGTATTTT
cdr3_aa: CASSLGVGLASDTQYF

clone_size: once
d_call: -
v_call: TRBV20-1
j_call: TRBJ1-1
cdr3_nt: TGCAGTGCTAGTATCTCCCTGGAAACTGAAGCTTTCTTT
cdr3_aa: CSASISLETEAFF

clone_size: -
d_call: TRBD2
v_call: TRBV7-9
j_call: TRBJ2-7
cdr3_nt: TGTGCCAACAGCGGGACGGCCCTCTACGAGCAGTACTTC
cdr3_aa: CANSGTALYEQYF

clone_size: -
d_call: TRBD1
v_call: TRBV20-1
j_call: TRBJ1-5
cdr3_nt: TGCAGTGCTAGATCGGGACAGAGCAATCAGCCCCAGCATTTT
cdr3_aa: CSARSGQSNQPQHF

clone_size: few
d_call: TRBD2
v_call: TRBV5-1
j_call: TRBJ2-7
cdr3_nt: TGCGCCAGCAGCTTCCCCGAGGGAGGGTCGGACGAGCAGTACTTC
cdr3_aa: CASSFPEGGSDEQYF

clone_size: -
d_call: -
v_call: TRBV4-1
j_call: TRBJ1-1
cdr3_nt: TGCGCCAGCAGCCAACCAGACGGGGACACTGAAGCTTTCTTT
cdr3_aa: CASSQPDGDTEAFF

clone_size: -
d_call: -
v_call: TRBV24-1
j_call: TRBJ2-4
cdr3_nt: TGTGCCACCAGTGATGCAGACGGAATAGCCAAAAACATTCAGTACTTC
cdr3_aa: CATSDADGIAKNIQYF

clone_size: -
d_call: TRBD1
v_call: TRBV5-1
j_call: TRBJ2-2
cdr3_nt: TGCGCCAGCACCCCGTCTCCACAGGGGGCGAGCACCGGGGAGCTGTTTTTT
cdr3_aa: CASTPSPQGASTGELFF

clone_size: -
d_call: -
v_call: TRBV2
j_call: TRBJ2-3
cdr3_nt: TGTGCCAGCGGGAGTGGTAATACGCAGTATTTT
cdr3_aa: CASGSGNTQYF

clone_size: few
d_call: -
v_call: TRBV28
j_call: TRBJ2-7
cdr3_nt: TGTGCCAGCAGTTTATTTGGGAACTACGAGCAGTACTTC
cdr3_aa: CASSLFGNYEQYF

clone_size: -
d_call: -
v_call: TRBV18
j_call: TRBJ1-5
cdr3_nt: TGTGCCAGCTCACTCCAGGAAAATCAGCCCCAGCATTTT
cdr3_aa: CASSLQENQPQHF

clone_size: few
d_call: TRBD1
v_call: TRBV24-1
j_call: TRBJ2-3
cdr3_nt: TGTGCCACCAGTGATTTTCACCCCGGGACAGGGGGCGCAGATACGCAGTATTTT
cdr3_aa: CATSDFHPGTGGADTQYF

clone_size: -
d_call: -
v_call: TRBV29-1
j_call: TRBJ1-1
cdr3_nt: TGCAGCGGACGTACAGGGAACACTGAAGCTTTCTTT
cdr3_aa: CSGRTGNTEAFF

clone_size: -
d_call: -
v_call: TRBV5-5
j_call: TRBJ1-2
cdr3_nt: TGTGCCAGCAGCGTGAGGACAGTCTGGGATGGCTACACCTTC
cdr3_aa: CASSVRTVWDGYTF

clone_size: -
d_call: -
v_call: TRBV20-1
j_call: TRBJ2-5
cdr3_nt: TGCAGTGCTAGAACACGACTCGAGACCCAGTACTTC
cdr3_aa: CSARTRLETQYF

clone_size: many
d_call: TRBD2
v_call: TRBV7-9
j_call: TRBJ2-2
cdr3_nt: TGTGCCAGCAGCGCACCCTTGACTAGCGGGACTGGGGAGCTGTTTTTT
cdr3_aa: CASSAPLTSGTGELFF

clone_size: -
d_call: TRBD2
v_call: TRBV7-6
j_call: TRBJ2-1
cdr3_nt: TGTGCCAGCAGCGCTCTAGCGGGAGCCGGATACAATGAGCAGTTCTTC
cdr3_aa: CASSALAGAGYNEQFF

clone_size: -
d_call: -
v_call: TRBV6-1
j_call: TRBJ1-1
cdr3_nt: TGTGCCAGCCTTGTCGACTCCGGGACTGAAGCTTTCTTT
cdr3_aa: CASLVDSGTEAFF

clone_size: few
d_call: -
v_call: TRBV9
j_call: TRBJ1-1
cdr3_nt: TGTGCCAGCAGCCCTGCATCGAACACTGAAGCTTTCTTT
cdr3_aa: CASSPASNTEAFF

clone_size: few
d_call: -
v_call: TRBV9
j_call: TRBJ2-3
cdr3_nt: TGTGCCAGCAGCGGGGGGAGGCAGGGGACAGATACGCAGTATTTT
cdr3_aa: CASSGGRQGTDTQYF